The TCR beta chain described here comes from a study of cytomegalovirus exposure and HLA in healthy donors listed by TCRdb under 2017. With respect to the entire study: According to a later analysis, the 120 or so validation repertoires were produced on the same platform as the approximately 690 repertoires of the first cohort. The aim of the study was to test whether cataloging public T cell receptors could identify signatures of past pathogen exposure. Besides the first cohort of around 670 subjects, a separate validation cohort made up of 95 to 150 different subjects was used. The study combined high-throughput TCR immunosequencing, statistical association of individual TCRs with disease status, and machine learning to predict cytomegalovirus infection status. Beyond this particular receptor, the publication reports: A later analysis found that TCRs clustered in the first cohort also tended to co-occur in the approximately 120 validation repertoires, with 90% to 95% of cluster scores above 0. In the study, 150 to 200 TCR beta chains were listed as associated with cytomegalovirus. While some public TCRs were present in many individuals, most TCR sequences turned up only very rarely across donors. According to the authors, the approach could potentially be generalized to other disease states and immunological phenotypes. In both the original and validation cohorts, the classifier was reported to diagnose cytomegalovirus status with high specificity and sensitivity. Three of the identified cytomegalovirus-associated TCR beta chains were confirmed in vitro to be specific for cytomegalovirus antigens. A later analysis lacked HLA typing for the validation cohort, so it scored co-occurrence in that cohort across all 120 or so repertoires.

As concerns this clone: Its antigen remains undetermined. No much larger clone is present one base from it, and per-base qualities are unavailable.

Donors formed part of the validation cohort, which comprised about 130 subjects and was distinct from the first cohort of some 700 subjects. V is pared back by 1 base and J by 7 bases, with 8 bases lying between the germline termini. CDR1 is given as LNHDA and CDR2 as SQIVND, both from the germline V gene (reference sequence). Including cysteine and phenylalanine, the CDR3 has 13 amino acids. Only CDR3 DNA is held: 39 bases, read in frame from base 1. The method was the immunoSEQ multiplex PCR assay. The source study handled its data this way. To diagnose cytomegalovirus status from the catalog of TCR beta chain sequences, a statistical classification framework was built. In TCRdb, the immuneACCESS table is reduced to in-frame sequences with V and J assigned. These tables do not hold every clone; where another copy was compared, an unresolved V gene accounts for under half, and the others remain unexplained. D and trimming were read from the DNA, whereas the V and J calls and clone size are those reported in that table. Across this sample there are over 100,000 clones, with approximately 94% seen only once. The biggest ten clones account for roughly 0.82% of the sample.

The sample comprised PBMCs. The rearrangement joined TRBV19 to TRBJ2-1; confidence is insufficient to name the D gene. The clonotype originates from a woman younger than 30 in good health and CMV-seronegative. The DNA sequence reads TGTGCCAGTAGTATAGGGGCCGGTAATGAGCAGTTCTTC. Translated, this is CASSIGAGNEQFF.